This entry is about one T cell receptor beta chain. The data derive from a study of blood T cell repertoires in COVID-19. Method: immunoSEQ multiplex PCR; TCRdb's copy keeps in-frame clones and lacks some. The table shows roughly 440,000 clones, with about 87% occurring only once. This sequence originates from a woman aged 45-65 years with COVID-19, enrolled during active disease. The sequenced sample consisted of peripheral blood.

In DNA form, the CDR3 reads TGTGCCAGCAGCCTTTCGGGGATAGTTTCCGGAAACACCATATATTTT. Translated: CASSLSGIVSGNTIYF. The V call is TRBV7-9, the J call TRBJ1-3; D is unresolved. V lost 5 bases and J 4 bases, leaving 18 bases between the germline ends. The CDR3 has 16 amino acids. The germline V gene encodes CDR1 SEHNR and CDR2 FQNEAQ (reference sequence).